Sequencing of this T cell receptor (beta chain) was carried out in a study of blood T cell repertoires in COVID-19. Study at large: Specimens from acute and convalescent COVID-19 originated in the United States, Italy and Spain.

This CDR3 comprises 15 residues. From germline, CDR1 is SEHNR and CDR2 FQNEAQ (reference sequence). After removal of 5 bases from V and 5 bases from J, the junction contained 3 bases not matched to a gene. Residents of about two dozen US areas, aged roughly 18 to 89 years, made up the participants. The recovered donors of Cohort 3 showed two negative PCRs, clearance, or symptom resolution. Per the study methods: Amplification of reference gene primers provided the estimated nucleated cell counts. Some clones are missing from TCRdb's copy, which holds only in-frame ones; the method was immunoSEQ multiplex PCR. V and J calls and clone size are those listed in that table; D and trimming were worked out from the DNA. Of hundreds of thousands of clones in the sample, roughly 91% were seen once.

Sequenced: PBMCs or T cells enriched from blood (not recorded which). The receptor was isolated from a woman in her twenties or thirties who had recovered from COVID-19. V and J are TRBV7-9 and TRBJ2-1, with 13 bases lining up with TRBD2. CDR3 in DNA: TGTGCCAGCAGCCCCGGACTAGCGGGAGACAATGAGCAGTTCTTC. This translates into CASSPGLAGDNEQFF. Supplemented by reference TRBV7-9 and TRBJ2-1, the full variable domain reads DTGVSQNPRHKITKRGQNVTFRCDPISEHNRLYWYRQTLGQGPEFLTYFQNEAQLEKSRLLSDRFSAERPKGSFSTLEIQRTEQGDSAMYLCASSPGLAGDNEQFFGPGTRLTVL.